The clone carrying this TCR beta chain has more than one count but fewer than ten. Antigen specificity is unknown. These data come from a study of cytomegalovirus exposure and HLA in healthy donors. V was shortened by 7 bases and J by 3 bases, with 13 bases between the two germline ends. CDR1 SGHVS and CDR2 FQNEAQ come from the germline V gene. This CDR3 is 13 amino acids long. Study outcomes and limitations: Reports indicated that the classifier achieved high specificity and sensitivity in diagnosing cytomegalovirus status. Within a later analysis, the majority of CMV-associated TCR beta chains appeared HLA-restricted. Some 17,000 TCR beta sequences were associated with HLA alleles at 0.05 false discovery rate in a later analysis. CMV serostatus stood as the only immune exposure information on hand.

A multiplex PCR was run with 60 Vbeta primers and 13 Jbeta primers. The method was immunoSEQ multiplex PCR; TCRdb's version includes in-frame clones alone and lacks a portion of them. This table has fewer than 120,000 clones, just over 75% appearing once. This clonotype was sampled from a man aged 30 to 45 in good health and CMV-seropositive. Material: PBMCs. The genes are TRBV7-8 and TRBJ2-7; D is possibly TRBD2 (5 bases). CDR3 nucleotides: TGTGCCAGCAACGATGAGGGCAACTACGAGCAGTACTTC. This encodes CASNDEGNYEQYF.